Following are 15 T cell receptor beta chains from one sample sequenced in a study of T cell responses to AZD1222 COVID-19 vaccine. Data came from immunoSEQ multiplex PCR; TCRdb stores just in-frame clones and leaves some out. The sample records 50,000 to 55,000 clones, 65% to 85% being singletons. Specimen: peripheral blood, collected on day 0 of AZD1222 vaccination. The receptor set was obtained from an adult in good health.

The genes are TRBV28 and TRBJ2-1; D not resolved. This CDR3 is built from 14 residues. CDR1 is MDHEN and CDR2 is SYDVKM in the germline V gene. Trimming took 1 base from V and 7 from J, leaving 11 bases between them. The CDR3 is CASSLSSPANEQFF. The CDR3 region has the DNA TGTGCCAGCAGTTTATCGTCCCCGGCAAATGAGCAGTTCTTC. Complete variable domain (other parts from reference TRBV28 and TRBJ2-1): DVKVTQSSRYLVKRTGEKVFLECVQDMDHENMFWYRQDPGLGLRLIYFSYDVKMKEKGDIPEGYSVSREKKERFSLILESASTNQTSMYLCASSLSSPANEQFFGPGTRLTVL.

In DNA, the CDR3 is TGTGCCAGCAGCCGGGAGATTGGGGTGCAAGAGACCCAGTACTTC. As protein: CASSREIGVQETQYF. The rearrangement uses TRBV21-1 and TRBJ2-5; the table's TRBD2 call for D was not verified on the DNA. TRBV21-1 is deemed a pseudogene. The CDR3 has 15 amino acids.

The J gene is TRBJ2-7, the V gene TRBV12-3 or TRBV12-4, with D uncertain. The V end was cut by 3 bases, the J end by 3 bases, with 9 bases between. This CDR3 is 13 amino acids long. The CDR3 reads CASSLGGGYEQYF. The CDR3 DNA reads TGTGCCAGCAGTTTGGGTGGCGGCTACGAGCAGTACTTC.

The V and J genes are TRBV29-1 and TRBJ2-1; 9 bases fit TRBD1. The V gene end was trimmed by 7 bases and the J gene end by 3 bases; junction bases not matched to a gene: 10. From germline, CDR1 is SQVTM and CDR2 ANQGSEA. This CDR3 comprises 15 residues. The CDR3 sequence is CSANGQGSFYNEQFF. The CDR3 DNA sequence: TGCAGCGCTAACGGACAGGGGTCGTTCTACAATGAGCAGTTCTTC.

This chain connects TRBV5-1 to TRBJ2-1, with D perhaps matching TRBD1 (6 bases). The CDR3 has 16 residues. Trimming took off 3 bases at V and 4 bases at J, with 17 bases between the two ends. Germline lookup yields CDR1 SGHRS and CDR2 YFSETQ. For the CDR3, the DNA is TGCGCCAGCAGCTCAGACAGGACGGACAGATACAATGAGCAGTTCTTC. Amino acids: CASSSDRTDRYNEQFF.

The CDR3: CAWSESTGTGGEKLFF. The CDR3 DNA reads TGTGCCTGGAGCGAAAGCACAGGGACCGGAGGAGAAAAACTGTTTTTT. The rearrangement joins TRBV30 to TRBJ1-4; maybe TRBD1 (6 bases). V gave up 3 bases and J gave up 8 bases, with 22 bases separating them. In germline, CDR1 is GTSNPN, CDR2 SVGIG (reference sequence). This CDR3 contains 16 residues.

This chain's CDR3 is CASSLQGAYNEQFF. CDR3 nucleotides: TGTGCCAGCAGTTTGCAGGGGGCCTACAATGAGCAGTTCTTC. The chain employs TRBV28 and TRBJ2-1; 7 bases match TRBD1. The V and J ends lost 3 bases and 2 bases, in that order; junction bases with no gene match: 1. Germline CDR1 is MDHEN and CDR2 is SYDVKM. This CDR3 region has 14 residues.

The chain carries TRBV2 and TRBJ2-3; a possible D gene is TRBD2 (6 bases). Germline V gene data show CDR1 as SNHLY and CDR2 as FYNNEI. The CDR3 has 16 residues. V lost 3 bases and J 5 bases, leaving 18 bases between the germline ends. The CDR3 DNA follows: TGTGCCAGCAGTGAGGTTGTCGGGAGTAGTGAAGATACGCAGTATTTT. As protein: CASSEVVGSSEDTQYF.

The chain joins TRBV30 to TRBJ2-3, with TRBD2 identical over 12 bases. Germline trimming cut 4 bases from V and 0 bases from J; bases unmatched to any gene: 11. The CDR3 runs to 18 residues. Germline V lookup: CDR1 GTSNPN, CDR2 SVGIG (reference sequence). CDR3 sequence reads: CAWKGPGLAGSSTDTQYF. The CDR3 DNA sequence: TGTGCCTGGAAGGGACCGGGACTAGCGGGCTCTAGCACAGATACGCAGTATTTT. Full variable domain (rest looked up from reference TRBV30 and TRBJ2-3): SQTIHQWPATLVQPVGSPLSLECTVEGTSNPNLYWYRQAAGRGLQLLFYSVGIGQISSEVPQNLSASRPQDRQFILSSKKLLLSDSGFYLCAWKGPGLAGSSTDTQYFGPGTRLTVL.

This chain links TRBV7-9 with TRBJ2-1, with 10 bases identical to TRBD2. Germline loops: CDR1 SEHNR, CDR2 FQNEAQ (reference sequence). The length of the CDR3 is 16 residues. Losses at the gene ends were 1 base for V and 8 bases for J; bases not matched to a gene: 8. DNA for the CDR3: TGTGCCAGCAGCTTAGGGGCTAGCGGGAGTTTCGATGAGCAGTTCTTC. It codes for CASSLGASGSFDEQFF.

The chain is built from TRBV7-2 and TRBJ2-1, with D perhaps assigned TRBD1 or TRBD2 (5 bases each). The CDR3 consists of 16 residues. Between the trimmed V and J ends, which lost 2 bases and 9 bases, there was a span of 20 bases. Germline V gene data show CDR1 as SGHTA and CDR2 as FQGNSA. Written as DNA, the CDR3 is TGTGCCAGCAGCTTATCTGGGACGGTGGGATTTGGTGAGCAGTTCTTC. This gives the protein CASSLSGTVGFGEQFF.

The V and J genes are TRBV14 and TRBJ2-5; D not certain. The CDR3 extends over 16 amino acids. V lost 4 bases to trimming and J lost 4 bases, with 19 bases between them. Germline V gene sequence: CDR1 SGHDN, CDR2 FVKESK. The CDR3 region is CASSPLSHGWGETQYF. The DNA of the CDR3 is TGTGCCAGCAGCCCCTTGAGTCACGGCTGGGGAGAGACCCAGTACTTC.

The chain couples TRBV7-8 to TRBJ2-1; 10 nucleotides line up with TRBD1. The trim removed 6 bases at V and 0 bases at J, leaving 11 bases unmatched. Looked up from germline, CDR1 is SGHVS and CDR2 is FQNEAQ. CDR3 length equals 18 residues. The CDR3, as DNA: TGTGCCAGCAGTCGGACAGGGGGGGAATCTAGCTCCTACAATGAGCAGTTCTTC. Amino acids: CASSRTGGESSSYNEQFF.

The V gene is TRBV6-5, the J gene TRBJ2-5; 8 nucleotides line up with TRBD2. The CDR3 has 14 residues. V was pared by 2 bases and J by 5 bases, with 4 bases of the junction left unmatched. Germline CDR1 and CDR2: MNHEY and SVGAGI. CDR3 loop: CASSYAGGGETQYF. The DNA of the CDR3 is TGTGCCAGCAGTTACGCGGGAGGAGGGGAGACCCAGTACTTC.

The CDR3 sequence: CASSLPPLAGVQETQYF. The CDR3 bases are TGTGCCAGCAGCTTGCCCCCCCTAGCGGGAGTCCAAGAGACCCAGTACTTC. The chain couples TRBV5-8 to TRBJ2-5; TRBD2 aligns across 10 bases. The CDR3 extends over 17 amino acids. Germline V gene lookup returns CDR1 SGHTS and CDR2 YDEGEE. The J segment lost 1 base and the V segment lost 1 base, leaving 7 bases of the junction unmatched.